One TCR beta chain is described in this entry. This receptor's antigen is unknown. The junction shows a germline mismatch at one end, possibly a read error. Via the germline V gene, CDR1 is MDHEN and CDR2 SYDVKM. From cysteine to phenylalanine, the CDR3 is 14 amino acids long. Only the CDR3 DNA is retained, 42 bases long and in frame from the first base. No treatment had been received by any patient before thyroid surgery. Using T-cell receptor beta sequencing, the researchers looked back retrospectively at clinical samples from patients, gathered between the early 2010s and the late 2010s. These data come from a study of metastatic and nonmetastatic thyroid tumors (dated by TCRdb to about 2020). In terms of the full investigation: For patients with malignant and with benign thyroid disease, the researchers compared repertoires between peripheral blood samples and tumor or nodule tissue samples.

Libraries came from PCR. Sequencing was carried out with an Illumina HiSeq 4000. High-throughput sequencing was used to profile the CDR3 region of the TCR beta-chain in every patient. The authors processed their data as follows. CDR3 differences across clinicopathological groups were used to build a classifier for discriminating distant-metastatic papillary thyroid cancer patients. To measure repertoire diversity the researchers used the Shannon index, while the Morisita-Horn index served to gauge how similar the tumor and blood repertoires were. TCRdb trimmed the raw reads at Q25, called clones with MiXCR and kept productive beta chains. The V and J calls and clone size are TCRdb's, not the authors'. This sample gives roughly 30,000 clones in total; under 25% of them show up just once. About 14% of the sample is in the top ten clones. Here is what the overall study found, with its caveats: In both blood and tumor samples, TCR beta diversity was reported to be significantly higher in malignant tumors than in benign nodules.

This sequence originates from a female donor with papillary thyroid cancer or a benign thyroid nodule (not recorded which). Some clones in this sample may be carry-over from other donors' samples. Recombination linked TRBV28 to TRBJ1-1, with 7 central nucleotides matching TRBD1. The sample taken for sequencing was blood. The encoded CDR3 is CASSLPQGRTEALF. The DNA sequence is given as TGTGCCAGCAGTTTACCACAGGGGCGAACCGAAGCTTTATTT.